This is a list of T cell receptor beta chains from one sample in a study of Graves' ophthalmopathy and Graves' hyperthyroidism. TCRdb analysed the multiplex PCR reads with MiXCR anew, one entry per CDR3 protein. The sample lists hundreds of thousands of distinct CDR3 sequences; 35% to 45% were seen once. What was sequenced was peripheral blood. The receptors shown here come from an adult man with Graves' ophthalmopathy. Both conserved end residues are part of each CDR3. The order of the fields is clone size, V gene, J gene, D gene, CDR3 protein, CDR3 DNA. The D gene is left open where the match is weak. The listing skips clone size in some rows; elsewhere it reads once, few, many or a size class.

clone_size: many; v_call: TRBV7-9; j_call: TRBJ1-6; d_call: -; cdr3_aa: CASSTPQSLSRLESPLHF; cdr3_nt: TGTGCCAGCAGCACGCCCCAATCATTGAGTCGGTTAGAATCACCCCTCCACTTT
clone_size: few; v_call: TRBV29-1; j_call: TRBJ2-1; d_call: TRBD2; cdr3_aa: CSALGTSGNEQFF; cdr3_nt: TGCAGCGCCTTGGGGACTAGCGGCAATGAGCAGTTCTTC
clone_size: -; v_call: TRBV7-9; j_call: TRBJ2-5; d_call: -; cdr3_aa: CASSSSGALEETQYF; cdr3_nt: TGTGCCAGCAGCTCGTCAGGGGCGTTAGAAGAGACCCAGTACTTC
clone_size: -; v_call: TRBV10-3; j_call: TRBJ2-3; d_call: -; cdr3_aa: CAISESEKQKRSTDTQYF; cdr3_nt: TGTGCCATCAGTGAGAGTGAGAAGCAGAAACGAAGCACAGATACGCAGTATTTT
clone_size: few; v_call: TRBV18; j_call: TRBJ1-5; d_call: -; cdr3_aa: CASSPGALGQPQHF; cdr3_nt: TGTGCCAGCTCACCAGGGGCGCTGGGGCAGCCCCAGCATTTT
clone_size: many; v_call: TRBV11-2; j_call: TRBJ1-5; d_call: -; cdr3_aa: CASSLVGSGQPQHF; cdr3_nt: TGTGCCAGCAGCTTAGTAGGCTCGGGTCAGCCCCAGCATTTT
clone_size: many; v_call: TRBV19; j_call: TRBJ1-1; d_call: -; cdr3_aa: CASSMPVNTEAFF; cdr3_nt: TGTGCCAGTAGTATGCCGGTGAACACTGAAGCTTTCTTT
clone_size: -; v_call: TRBV24-1; j_call: TRBJ2-1; d_call: -; cdr3_aa: CATSGVGSSSYNEQFF; cdr3_nt: TGTGCCACCAGTGGAGTCGGGAGCTCCTCCTACAATGAGCAGTTCTTC
clone_size: -; v_call: TRBV15; j_call: TRBJ2-1; d_call: -; cdr3_aa: CATNAGGSYNEQFF; cdr3_nt: TGTGCCACCAATGCCGGGGGCTCCTACAATGAGCAGTTCTTC
clone_size: -; v_call: TRBV11-2; j_call: TRBJ2-7; d_call: -; cdr3_aa: CASRSGPYGSYEQYF; cdr3_nt: TGTGCCAGCAGATCGGGGCCCTACGGGTCCTACGAGCAGTACTTC
clone_size: -; v_call: TRBV19; j_call: TRBJ1-2; d_call: -; cdr3_aa: CASSTRVDPYGYTF; cdr3_nt: TGTGCCAGTAGTACAAGGGTTGATCCCTATGGCTACACCTTC
clone_size: many; v_call: TRBV7-2; j_call: TRBJ1-2; d_call: -; cdr3_aa: CASSPGRLNYGYTF; cdr3_nt: TGTGCCAGCAGCCCCGGACGACTGAACTATGGCTACACCTTC
clone_size: few; v_call: TRBV9; j_call: TRBJ2-7; d_call: TRBD2; cdr3_aa: CASSVGGTITTLEQYF; cdr3_nt: TGTGCCAGCAGCGTAGGGGGGACTATCACCACTCTCGAGCAGTACTTC
clone_size: -; v_call: TRBV7-2; j_call: TRBJ1-1; d_call: -; cdr3_aa: CASSLHVSGAFF; cdr3_nt: TGTGCCAGCAGCTTACACGTATCGGGAGCTTTCTTT
clone_size: few; v_call: TRBV27; j_call: TRBJ2-5; d_call: TRBD1; cdr3_aa: CASSMHRDSQETQYF; cdr3_nt: TGTGCCAGCAGTATGCACCGGGACAGCCAAGAGACCCAGTACTTC
clone_size: few; v_call: TRBV4-1; j_call: TRBJ2-7; d_call: TRBD2; cdr3_aa: CASSQEDSGSREQYF; cdr3_nt: TGCGCCAGCAGCCAAGAGGATAGCGGGAGTCGTGAGCAGTACTTC
clone_size: many; v_call: TRBV20-1; j_call: TRBJ2-7; d_call: -; cdr3_aa: CSARDFGEQYF; cdr3_nt: TGCAGTGCTAGAGATTTTGGTGAGCAGTACTTC
clone_size: -; v_call: TRBV10-3; j_call: TRBJ2-5; d_call: -; cdr3_aa: CAIRGALQETQYF; cdr3_nt: TGTGCCATCAGAGGGGCATTACAAGAGACCCAGTACTTC
clone_size: -; v_call: TRBV20-1; j_call: TRBJ1-2; d_call: -; cdr3_aa: CSASQVAGYGYTF; cdr3_nt: TGCAGTGCTAGTCAGGTAGCGGGCTATGGCTACACCTTC
clone_size: -; v_call: TRBV11-2; j_call: TRBJ2-7; d_call: -; cdr3_aa: CASSLVGSQGGIEQYF; cdr3_nt: TGTGCCAGCAGCTTAGTGGGTTCTCAGGGGGGGATCGAGCAGTACTTC
clone_size: once; v_call: TRBV11-2; j_call: TRBJ1-6; d_call: -; cdr3_aa: CASSHRALPLHF; cdr3_nt: TGTGCCAGCAGCCACAGGGCGCTACCCCTCCACTTT
clone_size: -; v_call: TRBV25-1; j_call: TRBJ1-2; d_call: TRBD1; cdr3_aa: CASSPGQVSNYGYTF; cdr3_nt: TGTGCCAGCTCACCAGGACAGGTGTCAAACTATGGCTACACCTTC